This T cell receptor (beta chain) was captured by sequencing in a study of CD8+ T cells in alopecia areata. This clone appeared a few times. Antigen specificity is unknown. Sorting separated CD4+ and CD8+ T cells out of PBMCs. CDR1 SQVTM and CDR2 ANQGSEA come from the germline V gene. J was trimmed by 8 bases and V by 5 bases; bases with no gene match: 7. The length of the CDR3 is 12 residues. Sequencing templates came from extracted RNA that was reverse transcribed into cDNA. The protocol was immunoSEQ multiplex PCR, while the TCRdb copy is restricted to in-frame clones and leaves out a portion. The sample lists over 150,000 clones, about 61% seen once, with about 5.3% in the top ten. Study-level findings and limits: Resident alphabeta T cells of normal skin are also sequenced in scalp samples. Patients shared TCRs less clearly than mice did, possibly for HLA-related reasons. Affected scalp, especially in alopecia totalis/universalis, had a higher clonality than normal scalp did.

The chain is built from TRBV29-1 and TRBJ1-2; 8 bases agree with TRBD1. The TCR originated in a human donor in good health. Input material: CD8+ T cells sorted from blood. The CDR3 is CSVPGGADGYTF. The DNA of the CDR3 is TGCAGCGTTCCAGGGGGCGCAGACGGCTACACCTTC.